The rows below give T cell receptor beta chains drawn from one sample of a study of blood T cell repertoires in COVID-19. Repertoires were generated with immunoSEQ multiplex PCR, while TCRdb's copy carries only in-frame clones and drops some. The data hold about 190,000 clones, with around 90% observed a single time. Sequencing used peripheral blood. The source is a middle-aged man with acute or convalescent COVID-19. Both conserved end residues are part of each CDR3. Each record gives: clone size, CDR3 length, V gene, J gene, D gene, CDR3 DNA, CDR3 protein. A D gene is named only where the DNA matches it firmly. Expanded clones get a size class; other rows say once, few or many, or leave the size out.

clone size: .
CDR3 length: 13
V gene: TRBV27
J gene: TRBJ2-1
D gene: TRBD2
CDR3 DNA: TGTGCCAGCACGTGGGGGACTAGCAATGAGCAGTTCTTC
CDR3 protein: CASTWGTSNEQFF

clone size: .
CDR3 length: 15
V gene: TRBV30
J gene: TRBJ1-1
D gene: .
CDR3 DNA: TGTGCCTGGAGTGGTTCCCAGGGGTACCACACTGAAGCTTTCTTT
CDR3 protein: CAWSGSQGYHTEAFF

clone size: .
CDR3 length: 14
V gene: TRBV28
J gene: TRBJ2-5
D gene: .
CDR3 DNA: TGTGCCAGCAGTCCATCCCCCGGGGGAGGGACCCAGTACTTC
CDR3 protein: CASSPSPGGGTQYF

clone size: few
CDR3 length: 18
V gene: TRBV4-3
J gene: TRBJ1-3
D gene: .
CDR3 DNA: TGCGCCAGCAGCCAAGGGGCTCAGTCATCCAGCTCTGGAAACACCATATATTTT
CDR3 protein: CASSQGAQSSSSGNTIYF

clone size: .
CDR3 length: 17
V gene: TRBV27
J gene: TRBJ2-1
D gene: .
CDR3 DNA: TGTGCCAGCAGTTCATACCGACCCGGATTCGAGACAATTGGGCAGTTCTTC
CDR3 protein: CASSSYRPGFETIGQFF

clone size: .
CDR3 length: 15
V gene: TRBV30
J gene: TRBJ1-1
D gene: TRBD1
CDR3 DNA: TGTGCCTGGAGTTCTGGGACAGGCCCCGAGGCTGAAGCTTTCTTT
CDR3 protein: CAWSSGTGPEAEAFF

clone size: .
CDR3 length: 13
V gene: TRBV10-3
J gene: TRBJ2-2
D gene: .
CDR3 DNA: TGTGCCACTACCGGGACAACCACCGGGGAGCTGTTTTTT
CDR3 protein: CATTGTTTGELFF

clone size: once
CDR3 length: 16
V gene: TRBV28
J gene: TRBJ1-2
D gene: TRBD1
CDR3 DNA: TGTGCCAGCAGTTTCCTTACCAGGGGACAGGGTGATGGCTACACCTTC
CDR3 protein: CASSFLTRGQGDGYTF

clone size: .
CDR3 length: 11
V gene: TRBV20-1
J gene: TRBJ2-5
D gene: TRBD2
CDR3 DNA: TGCAGTGGGGGTAAAGCGGGAACCCAGTACTTC
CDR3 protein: CSGGKAGTQYF

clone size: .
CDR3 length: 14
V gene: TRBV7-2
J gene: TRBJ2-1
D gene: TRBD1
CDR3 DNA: TGTGCCAGCAGCCCCGGGACAGGTTACAATGAGCAGTTCTTC
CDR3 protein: CASSPGTGYNEQFF

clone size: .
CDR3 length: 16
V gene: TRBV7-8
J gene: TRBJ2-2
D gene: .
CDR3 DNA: TGTGCCAGCAGCCCACTCACAGGGTCCCTCGTCGGGGAGCTGTTTTTT
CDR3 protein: CASSPLTGSLVGELFF

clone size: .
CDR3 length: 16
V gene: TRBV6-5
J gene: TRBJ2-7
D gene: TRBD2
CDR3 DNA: TGTGCCAGCAGTTACTCGAGGGCGGGAGAAGGATACGAGCAGTACTTC
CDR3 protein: CASSYSRAGEGYEQYF

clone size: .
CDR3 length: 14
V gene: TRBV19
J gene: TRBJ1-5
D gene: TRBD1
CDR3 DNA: TGTGCCAGTAGCGGGACAGGGGGGAATCAGCCCCAGCATTTT
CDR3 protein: CASSGTGGNQPQHF

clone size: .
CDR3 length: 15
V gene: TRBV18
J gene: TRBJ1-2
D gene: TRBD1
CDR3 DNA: TGTGCCAGCTCACCACCGGGACAGGGGAACTATGGCTACACCTTC
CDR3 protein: CASSPPGQGNYGYTF

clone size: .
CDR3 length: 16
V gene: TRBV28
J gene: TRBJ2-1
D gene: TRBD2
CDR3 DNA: TGTGCCAGCAGTTTACTGACTAGCGGGATCTACAATGAGCAGTTCTTC
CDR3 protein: CASSLLTSGIYNEQFF

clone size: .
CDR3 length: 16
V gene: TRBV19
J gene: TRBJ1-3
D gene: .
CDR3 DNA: TGTGCCAGTCTCCGGGACACAAGAGCTGCTGGAAACACCATATATTTT
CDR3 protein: CASLRDTRAAGNTIYF